The clone carrying this T cell receptor beta chain appeared a single time. As yet, its antigen is unknown. The method was immunoSEQ multiplex PCR; TCRdb's version includes in-frame clones alone and lacks a portion of them. The sample carries fewer than 95,000 clones, roughly 84% recorded once. V gave up 7 bases and J gave up 5 bases, with 8 bases separating them. CDR3 size: 11 residues. The germline gives CDR1 MNHEY, CDR2 SVGAGI. These data originate in a study of cytomegalovirus exposure and HLA in healthy donors. Whole-study findings and limits: TCR beta chains numbering more than 150 were designated cytomegalovirus-associated. It was found in a later analysis that first-cohort TCR clusters tended to co-occur in the 100 to 150 validation repertoires.

The J gene is TRBJ2-5, the V gene TRBV6-5; D remains ambiguous. This TCR came from a young woman in good health and CMV-seropositive. The sample comprised PBMCs. The CDR3 protein is CASTLAETQYF. The CDR3 coding sequence is TGTGCCAGCACCCTGGCTGAGACCCAGTACTTC.